These T cell receptor beta chains were read from a single sample in a study of blood T cell repertoires in COVID-19. Libraries were prepared by immunoSEQ multiplex PCR; TCRdb keeps only in-frame clonotypes and omits some of them. The sample holds a few hundred thousand clones, approximately 90% seen once. The material sequenced was PBMCs or T cells enriched from blood (not recorded which). The receptor source for this set is a woman between 18 and 29 years old who had recovered from COVID-19. Both conserved end residues are trimmed from each CDR3. Each record gives: V gene, J gene, CDR3 length, CDR3 protein.

TRBV7-8	TRBJ2-7	12	ASSPLADSYEQY
TRBV12-3/TRBV12-4	TRBJ2-7	11	ASSHRGLYEQY
TRBV6-5	TRBJ2-7	13	ASSYYRALSYEQY
TRBV4-2	TRBJ1-1	13	ASSQEGGSNTEAF
TRBV24-1	TRBJ2-7	13	ATSDPRQGDYEQY
TRBV15	TRBJ1-5	13	ATGGQGASNQPQH
TRBV6-5	TRBJ1-5	13	ASTQSPEGGRPQH
TRBV6-1	TRBJ1-1	12	ASSEAGGPTEAF
TRBV30	TRBJ1-4	12	AWSGQGAGEKLF
TRBV2	TRBJ1-2	14	ASSPQGARANYGYT
TRBV5-8	TRBJ2-7	13	ASSRGQKSSYEQY
TRBV25-1	TRBJ1-2	12	ASTADRAPYGYT
TRBV6-5	TRBJ1-2	11	ASTRTGGMGYT
TRBV6-5	TRBJ1-3	13	ASRDTGGTGNTIY
TRBV6-2/TRBV6-3	TRBJ2-7	12	ASSPTPGTGEQY
TRBV27	TRBJ1-2	14	ASTKNNLGQGYGYT
TRBV6-5	TRBJ2-7	12	ASSLRGPSYEQY
TRBV28	TRBJ1-2	14	ASSLVPGQGTYGYT
TRBV29-1	TRBJ1-1	7	SVGIPAF
TRBV7-9	TRBJ1-1	14	ASSPRTGGRNTEAF
TRBV29-1	TRBJ1-2	11	SVELWATYGYT
TRBV5-6	TRBJ2-5	11	ASTYAQAKTQY
TRBV27	TRBJ1-4	13	ASSSRGYGDEKLF
TRBV20-1	TRBJ1-5	9	SVGQNQPQH
TRBV5-3	TRBJ2-7	14	ARSLVGGGFVYEQY
TRBV19	TRBJ2-5	14	ASSPLAGDRKETQY
TRBV6-5	TRBJ1-1	11	ASSRGTGTEAF
TRBV7-9	TRBJ1-1	12	ASSSQGANTEAF
TRBV7-2	TRBJ2-7	12	ASSLRQVTGEQY
TRBV28	TRBJ1-2	12	ASSLSRDRDGYT
TRBV7-2	TRBJ2-3	12	ASSFGRGLDTQY
TRBV5-6	TRBJ2-7	13	ASSSRPGLTYEQY
TRBV12-3/TRBV12-4	TRBJ1-4	10	ASRPQGGKMF
TRBV7-9	TRBJ1-2	10	ASSIDRDGYT
TRBV6-5	TRBJ1-1	14	ASSYHADRGLKEAF
TRBV11-2	TRBJ2-3	10	ASNSGRDTQY
TRBV27	TRBJ1-4	14	ASSLRRESSNEKLF
TRBV15	TRBJ2-3	17	ATSTASGGRKTSTDTQY
TRBV7-2	TRBJ2-4	16	ASSPRGQLRLAKNIQY